The rows below give T cell receptor beta chains drawn from one sample of a study of blood T cell repertoires in COVID-19. The table came from immunoSEQ multiplex PCR; TCRdb's copy has only in-frame clones and leaves some out. The sample holds under 200,000 clones, 90% seen once. Sequenced input: peripheral blood. The source of these receptors is a man aged 50 to 60 with acute or convalescent COVID-19. Each CDR3 is given with its conserved first and last residue. The D gene is left open where the match is weak. The size entry is marked missing in some rows and otherwise reads once, few, many or a size class.

J gene: TRBJ2-2; V gene: TRBV24-1; clone size: -; D gene: -; CDR3 protein: CATRGDSYTGELFF; CDR3 DNA: TGTGCCACCAGGGGGGACTCATACACCGGGGAGCTGTTTTTT
J gene: TRBJ2-3; V gene: TRBV7-3; clone size: -; D gene: -; CDR3 protein: CASSLAPLATSTDTQYF; CDR3 DNA: TGTGCCAGCAGCCTTGCCCCCCTAGCGACTAGCACAGATACGCAGTATTTT
J gene: TRBJ2-3; V gene: TRBV5-4; clone size: -; D gene: -; CDR3 protein: CASSLIESRTDTQYF; CDR3 DNA: TGTGCCAGCAGCTTGATTGAGTCTCGCACAGATACGCAGTATTTT
J gene: TRBJ1-5; V gene: TRBV19; clone size: -; D gene: -; CDR3 protein: CASSIVSGAGNQPQHF; CDR3 DNA: TGTGCCAGTAGTATAGTCTCCGGGGCGGGGAATCAGCCCCAGCATTTT
J gene: TRBJ1-2; V gene: TRBV27; clone size: -; D gene: TRBD1; CDR3 protein: CASTTRTGALGYTF; CDR3 DNA: TGTGCCAGCACCACACGGACAGGGGCACTTGGCTACACCTTC
J gene: TRBJ2-2; V gene: TRBV6-5; clone size: -; D gene: -; CDR3 protein: CASSIQGTGELFF; CDR3 DNA: TGTGCCAGCAGTATCCAGGGTACCGGGGAGCTGTTTTTT
J gene: TRBJ2-7; V gene: TRBV7-2; clone size: once; D gene: -; CDR3 protein: CASSFDSTYEQYF; CDR3 DNA: TGTGCCAGCAGCTTTGACAGCACCTACGAGCAGTACTTC
J gene: TRBJ1-4; V gene: TRBV14; clone size: -; D gene: -; CDR3 protein: CASSQDQRRNNEKLFF; CDR3 DNA: TGTGCCAGCAGCCAAGATCAAAGGCGGAACAATGAAAAACTGTTTTTT
J gene: TRBJ2-3; V gene: TRBV7-3; clone size: -; D gene: TRBD2; CDR3 protein: CASSLQPRTSATDTQYF; CDR3 DNA: TGTGCCAGCAGCTTACAACCCCGGACTAGCGCCACAGATACGCAGTATTTT
J gene: TRBJ1-1; V gene: TRBV7-9; clone size: -; D gene: -; CDR3 protein: CASSLGGKTEAFF; CDR3 DNA: TGTGCCAGCAGCTTAGGAGGTAAGACTGAAGCTTTCTTT
J gene: TRBJ2-3; V gene: TRBV4-1; clone size: -; D gene: -; CDR3 protein: CASSQVSSTDTQYF; CDR3 DNA: TGCGCCAGCAGCCAAGTTAGCAGCACAGATACGCAGTATTTT
J gene: TRBJ1-5; V gene: TRBV6-5; clone size: -; D gene: -; CDR3 protein: CAIVEGVFGPQHF; CDR3 DNA: TGTGCCATCGTCGAGGGGGTTTTCGGGCCCCAGCATTTT
J gene: TRBJ2-2; V gene: TRBV10-3; clone size: -; D gene: -; CDR3 protein: CATLREAGPTGELFF; CDR3 DNA: TGTGCCACCTTGCGGGAAGCGGGCCCCACCGGGGAGCTGTTTTTT
J gene: TRBJ2-2; V gene: TRBV11-2; clone size: -; D gene: -; CDR3 protein: CASSLGAGPTGELFF; CDR3 DNA: TGTGCCAGCAGCTTGGGGGCCGGCCCCACCGGGGAGCTGTTTTTT
J gene: TRBJ2-1; V gene: TRBV7-3; clone size: -; D gene: TRBD2; CDR3 protein: CASRASGGVYNEQFF; CDR3 DNA: TGTGCCAGCAGGGCCAGCGGGGGGGTCTACAATGAGCAGTTCTTC